These 15 T cell receptor beta chains originate from one sample sequenced in a study of T cell repertoires in cytomegalovirus infection. A single record per CDR3 protein comes from TCRdb applying MiXCR to the reads. The sample lists 200,000 to 300,000 distinct CDR3 sequences, approximately 15% seen once, with around 8.8% in the top ten. The material sequenced was PBMCs. These receptors were obtained from a human donor in good health (CMV status not recorded). Some clones in this sample may be carry-over from other donors' samples.

This clonotype was counted at least ten times. This sequence joins TRBV28 and TRBJ2-1; no firm D call. V dropped 6 bases and J dropped 0 bases, with 6 bases sitting between them. The CDR3 covers 13 residues. Germline V gives CDR1 MDHEN, CDR2 SYDVKM. The CDR3 DNA reads TGTGCCAGCAGGGCCATCTCCTACAATGAGCAGTTCTTC. Encoded protein: CASRAISYNEQFF. Supplemented by reference TRBV28 and TRBJ2-1, the full variable domain reads DVKVTQSSRYLVKRTGEKVFLECVQDMDHENMFWYRQDPGLGLRLIYFSYDVKMKEKGDIPEGYSVSREKKERFSLILESASTNQTSMYLCASRAISYNEQFFGPGTRLTVL.

This clonotype was counted a few times. The chain combines TRBV2 with TRBJ1-6; weak D call: TRBD1 (6 bases). CDR3 length equals 20 residues. The V end lost 4 bases, the J end lost 0 bases, and 22 bases lay between the germline ends. Germline V lookup: CDR1 SNHLY, CDR2 FYNNEI. DNA of the CDR3: TGTGCCAGCAGTGTCAGCGGGGGCCAGGGAAGGGGCTCCTATAATTCACCCCTCCACTTT. It specifies CASSVSGGQGRGSYNSPLHF.

The V and J genes are TRBV2 and TRBJ2-7; 10 positions match TRBD1. Germline V gene data show CDR1 as SNHLY and CDR2 as FYNNEI. The CDR3 consists of 14 residues. J lost 4 bases, V lost 4 bases, and 4 bases had no gene match. This CDR3 reads CASSGPGQGYEQYF. CDR3 nucleotides: TGTGCCAGCAGTGGTCCGGGACAGGGGTACGAGCAGTACTTC.

A note on this clonotype: This may come from a read error, since a much larger clone is one base off. This chain joins TRBV3-1 and TRBJ1-6, with D possibly being TRBD1 (6 bases). Per the germline V gene, CDR1 is LGHDT and CDR2 is YNNKEL (reference sequence). The V end lost 5 bases, the J end lost 7 bases, and 12 bases lay between the germline ends. The CDR3 is 14 residues long. CDR3 sequence reads: CASSTGTQNSPLHF. The DNA of the CDR3 is TGTGCCAGCAGCACCGGGACACAGAATTCACCCCTCCACTTT.

This clonotype occurred many times. The CDR3 sequence is CASIRQGGEKLFF. In DNA, the CDR3 is TGTGCCAGCATTCGGCAGGGTGGGGAAAAACTGTTTTTT. V gene TRBV2 combines with J gene TRBJ1-4, with a tentative D call TRBD1 (5 bases). The germline gives CDR1 SNHLY, CDR2 FYNNEI. Trimming took off 7 bases at V and 8 bases at J, with 14 bases between the two ends. The CDR3 is 13 residues long. The variable domain in full, completed from reference TRBV2 and TRBJ1-4, reads EPEVTQTPSHQVTQMGQEVILRCVPISNHLYFYWYRQILGQKVEFLVSFYNNEISEKSEIFDDQFSVERPDGSNFTLKIRSTKLEDSAMYFCASIRQGGEKLFFGSGTQLSVL.

This clonotype was seen at least ten times. The chain couples TRBV5-6 to TRBJ1-5; a weak D match, TRBD1 (5 bases). This CDR3 is built from 18 residues. With 4 bases removed from V and 0 bases from J, the gap between germline ends came to 20 bases. CDR1 and CDR2 from the germline V gene are SGHDT and YYEEEE. The CDR3 here is CASSRTTGLQFSNQPQHF. CDR3 nucleotide sequence: TGTGCCAGCAGCAGGACTACGGGACTCCAGTTTAGCAATCAGCCCCAGCATTTT.

This clonotype was counted many times. The J gene is TRBJ1-1, the V gene TRBV7-2; the D gene is possibly TRBD1 (6 bases). The CDR3 has 15 amino acids. With 1 base removed from V and 1 base from J, the gap between germline ends came to 10 bases. The germline V gene encodes CDR1 SGHTA and CDR2 FQGNSA. The CDR3: CASSLDTGWNTEAFF. The CDR3 DNA reads as TGTGCCAGCAGCTTAGATACAGGGTGGAACACTGAAGCTTTCTTT.

This clonotype was observed at least ten times. The V call is TRBV10-3, the J call TRBJ1-1; D gene ambiguous. V lost 3 bases to trimming and J lost 7 bases, with 12 bases between them. The CDR3 loop spans 13 amino acids. The germline V gene encodes CDR1 ENHRY and CDR2 SYGVKD. For the CDR3, the DNA is TGTGCCATCAGTGACAGAGGAGACGGTGAAGCTTTCTTT. Protein: CAISDRGDGEAFF.

A few counts support this clonotype. The chain carries TRBV25-1 and TRBJ1-1; the D gene is possibly TRBD1 (5 bases). Germline CDR1 is MGHDK and CDR2 is SYGVNS. The V end was cut by 1 base, the J end by 7 bases, with 13 bases between. The CDR3 consists of 14 residues. CDR3 coding DNA: TGTGCCAGCAGTGAATCCTTTGGGACTGGTGAAGCTTTCTTT. Protein: CASSESFGTGEAFF.

This clonotype was seen only a few times. The chain joins TRBV29-1 to TRBJ2-1; the D call may be TRBD1 or TRBD2 (5 bases each). Germline lookup yields CDR1 SQVTM and CDR2 ANQGSEA. The length of the CDR3 is 12 residues. Trimming cost V 7 bases and J 10 bases, with 17 bases left between them. CDR3 coding DNA: TGCAGCGGTGGGAGAGGGGTTTTCGAGCAGTTCTTC. It translates to CSGGRGVFEQFF.

V is TRBV2 and J is TRBJ2-5, with a possible D match to TRBD2 (6 bases). V was clipped by 8 bases and J by 5 bases, with 12 bases between them. This CDR3 comprises 12 residues. Per germline, CDR1 SNHLY and CDR2 FYNNEI. The CDR3 region is CASGAGQETQYF. CDR3 DNA sequence: TGTGCCAGCGGTGCGGGGCAGGAGACCCAGTACTTC.

This clonotype has just a few counts. The genes are TRBV27 and TRBJ1-6, with a possible D match to TRBD1 (5 bases). The CDR3 contains 15 residues. V was trimmed by 3 bases and J by 6 bases, leaving 12 bases between them. Germline V gene data show CDR1 as MNHEY and CDR2 as SMNVEV (reference sequence). CDR3 loop: CASSFGGGGNSPLHF. The CDR3, as DNA: TGTGCCAGCAGTTTCGGTGGGGGAGGTAATTCACCCCTCCACTTT.

This clonotype has just a few counts. The rearrangement joins TRBV5-1 to TRBJ1-1, with 10 bases aligning to TRBD1. The trim removed 9 bases at V and 1 base at J, leaving 9 bases unmatched. Looked up from germline, CDR1 is SGHRS and CDR2 is YFSETQ. This CDR3 contains 15 residues. This CDR3 is CATSRDRGQNTEAFF. Written as DNA, the CDR3 is TGCGCCACGTCCCGGGACAGGGGACAGAACACTGAAGCTTTCTTT.

This clonotype was counted between two and nine times. The chain uses TRBV19 and TRBJ2-7; no reliable D call. The CDR3 length is 13 residues. Germline CDR1 is LNHDA and CDR2 is SQIVND (reference sequence). The V end lost 5 bases, the J end lost 2 bases, and 10 bases lay between the germline ends. The CDR3 loop is CASSYRAAYEQYF. CDR3 bases: TGTGCCAGTAGTTACCGGGCTGCCTACGAGCAGTACTTC.

The table lists this clonotype with many counts. This sequence joins TRBV6-2 or TRBV6-3 and TRBJ1-1; unclear D gene. The CDR3 consists of 16 residues. V was shortened by 7 bases and J by 6 bases, with 24 bases between the two germline ends. Germline CDR1 is MNHEY and CDR2 is SVGEGT. CDR3 sequence: CASKDDSALVSAEAFF. In nucleotides, the CDR3 is TGTGCCAGCAAGGACGACTCGGCCCTCGTAAGTGCTGAAGCTTTCTTT.